This entry lists 17 T cell receptor beta chains sequenced from one sample in a study of CD8 T cells in ankylosing spondylitis. General study findings and limits: Ankylosing spondylitis blood appeared to carry a characteristic TCR beta motif of roughly eight highly homologous variants.

In TCRdb, the 5' RACE reads were re-called with MiXCR into one record per CDR3 protein. This table holds about 840,000 distinct CDR3 sequences, roughly 12% found once. Their antigen targets remain unknown. Sequenced sample: blood, either unsorted or a sorted T cell fraction (not recorded which). These receptors were obtained from a male donor with ankylosing spondylitis.

There are a few counts of this clonotype. J is TRBJ2-2 and V is TRBV4-2, with TRBD1 matching over 10 bases. The CDR3 loop spans 16 amino acids. Germline trimming cut 1 base from V and 2 bases from J; bases unmatched to any gene: 1. Germline lookup yields CDR1 LGHNA and CDR2 YNFKEQ. CDR3 DNA: TGTGCCAGCAGCCAAGGGGACAGGGGTAACACCGGGGAGCTGTTTTTT. Translated: CASSQGDRGNTGELFF.

The chain uses TRBV5-1 and TRBJ2-2; possibly TRBD1 for D (6 bases). V was trimmed by 2 bases and J by 6 bases, leaving 14 bases between them. Germline-derived CDR1 and CDR2 are SGHRS and YFSETQ. The CDR3 consists of 15 residues. The CDR3 is CASSFWTVSAGELFF. The CDR3 DNA reads TGCGCCAGCAGCTTCTGGACAGTATCCGCCGGGGAGCTGTTTTTT.

At least ten counts were recorded for this clonotype. The V gene is TRBV12-3 or TRBV12-4, the J gene TRBJ2-5; D remains unclear. The CDR3 totals 14 residues. V lost 5 bases, J lost 1 base, and 11 bases lay in between. In DNA, the CDR3 is TGTGCCAGCAGTACAAGACGGGTCCAAGAGACCCAGTACTTC. It specifies CASSTRRVQETQYF.

The chain is built from TRBV20-1 and TRBJ2-5, with D hard to call. The CDR3 has 11 residues. V was pared by 3 bases and J by 7 bases, with 9 bases between. Germline CDR1 DFQATT, CDR2 SNEGSKA (reference sequence). The CDR3 bases are TGCAGTGCTAGCAACCTGAGGACCCAGTACTTC. Its protein is CSASNLRTQYF.

This clonotype was seen a handful of times. The chain carries TRBV28 and TRBJ2-1; 9 nucleotides align to TRBD2. The germline CDR1 and CDR2 sequences are MDHEN and SYDVKM. This CDR3 spans 13 amino acids. Unmatched junction bases numbered 4, after V lost 7 bases and J lost 6 bases. The CDR3 DNA sequence: TGTGCCAGCATAGGGACTAGCAGCAATGAGCAGTTCTTC. This translates into CASIGTSSNEQFF.

The rearrangement joins TRBV20-1 to TRBJ1-3; TRBD1 matches at 8 bases. Germline CDR1 DFQATT, CDR2 SNEGSKA (reference sequence). The CDR3 runs to 14 residues. V was pared by 6 bases and J by 2 bases, with 6 bases of the junction left unmatched. CDR3 coding DNA: TGCAGTGCGAGGCGGACAGGGCCTGGAAACACCATATATTTT. This sequence encodes CSARRTGPGNTIYF.

There are a few counts of this clonotype. The rearrangement links TRBV20-1 to TRBJ2-2; 9 nucleotides align to TRBD1. The CDR3 loop spans 16 amino acids. The ends lost 0 bases at V and 1 base at J; junction bases unmatched: 3. The germline CDR1 and CDR2 sequences are DFQATT and SNEGSKA (reference sequence). For the CDR3, the DNA is TGCAGTGCTAGAGACCAGGACAGGGGGAACACCGGGGAGCTGTTTTTT. The encoded protein is CSARDQDRGNTGELFF.

The chain links TRBV4-2 to TRBJ1-1, with D unresolved. V gave up 1 base and J gave up 1 base, with 7 bases separating them. In germline, CDR1 is LGHNA, CDR2 YNFKEQ. This CDR3 comprises 14 residues. CDR3 bases: TGTGCCAGCAGCCAAGGCGGACCGAACACTGAAGCTTTCTTT. Its protein product is CASSQGGPNTEAFF.

V is TRBV9 and J is TRBJ1-6, with D uncertain. This CDR3 has 14 amino acids. CDR1 SGDLS and CDR2 YYNGEE come from the germline V gene. The V and J ends lost 0 bases and 8 bases respectively, with 9 bases between them. The CDR3 loop reads CASSVVGSHSPLHF. CDR3 in DNA: TGTGCCAGCAGCGTAGTCGGCAGCCATTCACCCCTCCACTTT.

The J gene is TRBJ1-1, the V gene TRBV28; no clear D. Germline loops: CDR1 MDHEN, CDR2 SYDVKM. V was trimmed by 6 bases and J by 3 bases, leaving 14 bases between them. CDR3 length equals 14 residues. The chain's CDR3 is CASRPLSVYTEAFF. CDR3 DNA sequence: TGTGCCAGCAGACCTTTATCAGTTTACACTGAAGCTTTCTTT.

V is TRBV4-2 and J is TRBJ2-7, with D unclear. This CDR3 is built from 14 residues. Trimming left V 1 base short and J 3 bases short, with 10 bases between. The germline V gene has CDR1 LGHNA and CDR2 YNFKEQ. The CDR3 is CASSQAVAGYEQYF. The DNA for the CDR3 is TGTGCCAGCAGCCAAGCGGTAGCCGGCTACGAGCAGTACTTC.

This rearrangement joins TRBV6-5 to TRBJ1-6, with D unclear. V shed 7 bases and J shed 8 bases, with 24 bases lying between them. The CDR3 runs 17 residues. Germline V CDR1 and CDR2: MNHEY, SVGAGI. The CDR3 nucleotides read TGTGCCAGCACCGAGGAACCGACCCGGGCACGGGATTCACCCCTCCACTTT. Its translation is CASTEEPTRARDSPLHF.

The chain has TRBV12-3 or TRBV12-4 and TRBJ2-7; TRBD1 agrees at 9 bases. The V segment lost 6 bases and the J segment 8 bases; nucleotides outside the gene matches: 8. CDR3 length: 13 residues. CDR3 DNA sequence: TGTGCCAGCAGGCCGGGACAGGGTTCCAAGCAGTACTTC. Translated: CASRPGQGSKQYF.

This clonotype came up many times. The chain links TRBV20-1 to TRBJ1-1; 12 bases agree with TRBD1. The V and J ends lost 5 bases and 11 bases, in that order; junction bases with no gene match: 3. The CDR3 runs to 11 residues. CDR1 is DFQATT and CDR2 is SNEGSKA in the germline V gene (reference sequence). In nucleotides, the CDR3 is TGCAGTGCTTGGGACAGGGGGCTGGCTTTCTTT. It encodes CSAWDRGLAFF.

This clonotype was detected only a few times. The genes are TRBV6-4 and TRBJ1-1, with D tentatively TRBD1 (6 bases). Trimming removed 6 bases from V and 5 bases from J, with 16 bases in between. Germline assignment: CDR1 MRHNA and CDR2 SNTAGT. The CDR3 has 14 residues. DNA for the CDR3: TGTGCCAGCAGCCGAGAACAGGGCGAAACTGAAGCTTTCTTT. It translates to CASSREQGETEAFF.

The chain combines TRBV20-1 with TRBJ2-3, with D perhaps TRBD1 or TRBD2 (5 bases each). The CDR3 has 13 residues. The V end was cut by 5 bases, the J end by 4 bases, with 13 bases between. Germline loops: CDR1 DFQATT, CDR2 SNEGSKA (reference sequence). In DNA form, the CDR3 reads TGCAGTGCTGTCCGGGACGGCGCAGATACGCAGTATTTT. It yields the protein CSAVRDGADTQYF.

This clonotype was seen a few times. This CDR3 reads CASSLEWGYSNQPQHF. The CDR3 bases are TGTGCCAGCAGCTTAGAATGGGGGTATAGCAATCAGCCCCAGCATTTT. J is TRBJ1-5 and V is TRBV7-2; TRBD1 is a possible D gene (5 bases). The germline V gene has CDR1 SGHTA and CDR2 FQGNSA. With 1 base removed from V and 0 bases from J, the gap between germline ends came to 10 bases. CDR3 length: 16 amino acids.